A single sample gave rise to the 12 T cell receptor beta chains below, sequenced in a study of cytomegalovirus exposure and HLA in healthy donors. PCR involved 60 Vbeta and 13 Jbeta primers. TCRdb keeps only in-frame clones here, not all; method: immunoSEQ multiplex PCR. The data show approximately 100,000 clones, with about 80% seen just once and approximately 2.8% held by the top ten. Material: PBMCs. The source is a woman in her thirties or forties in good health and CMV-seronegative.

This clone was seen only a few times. This CDR3 reads CASSGSSGSGGNDEQFF. The CDR3 DNA reads as TGTGCCAGTAGTGGCTCTAGCGGGAGTGGCGGTAACGATGAGCAGTTCTTC. The chain links TRBV19 to TRBJ2-1; 10 bases agree with TRBD2. Losses at the gene ends were 5 bases for V and 8 bases for J; bases not matched to a gene: 15. CDR3 length: 17 residues. The germline CDR1 and CDR2 sequences are LNHDA and SQIVND (reference sequence).

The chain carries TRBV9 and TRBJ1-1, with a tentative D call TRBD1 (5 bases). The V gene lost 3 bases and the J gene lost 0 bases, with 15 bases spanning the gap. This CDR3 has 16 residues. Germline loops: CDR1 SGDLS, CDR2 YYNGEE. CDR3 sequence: CASSAAGQAMNTEAFF. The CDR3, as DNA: TGTGCCAGCAGCGCTGCGGGGCAGGCTATGAACACTGAAGCTTTCTTT.

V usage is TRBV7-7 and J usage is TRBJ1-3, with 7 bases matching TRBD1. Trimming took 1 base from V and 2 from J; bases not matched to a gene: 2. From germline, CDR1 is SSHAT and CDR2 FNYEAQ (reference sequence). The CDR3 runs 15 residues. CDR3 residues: CASSLDRGAGNTIYF. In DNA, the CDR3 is TGTGCCAGCAGCTTAGACAGGGGAGCTGGAAACACCATATATTTT.

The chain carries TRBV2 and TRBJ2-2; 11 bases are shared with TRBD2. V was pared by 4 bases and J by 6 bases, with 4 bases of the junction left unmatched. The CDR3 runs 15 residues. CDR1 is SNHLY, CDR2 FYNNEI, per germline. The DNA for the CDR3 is TGTGCCAGCAGTGGGTTAGCGGGGGGGCCCGGGGAGCTGTTTTTT. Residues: CASSGLAGGPGELFF.

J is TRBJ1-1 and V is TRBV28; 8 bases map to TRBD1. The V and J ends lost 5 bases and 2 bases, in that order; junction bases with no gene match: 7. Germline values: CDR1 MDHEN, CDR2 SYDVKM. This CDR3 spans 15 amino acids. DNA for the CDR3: TGTGCCAGCAGTCTCGGACAGGGCCTCAACACTGAAGCTTTCTTT. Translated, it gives CASSLGQGLNTEAFF.

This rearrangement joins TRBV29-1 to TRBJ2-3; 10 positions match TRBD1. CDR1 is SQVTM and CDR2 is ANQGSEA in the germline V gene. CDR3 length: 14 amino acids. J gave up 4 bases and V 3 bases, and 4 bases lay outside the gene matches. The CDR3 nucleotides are TGCAGCGTTGATGGGACAGGGGTCGCAGATACGCAGTATTTT. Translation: CSVDGTGVADTQYF.

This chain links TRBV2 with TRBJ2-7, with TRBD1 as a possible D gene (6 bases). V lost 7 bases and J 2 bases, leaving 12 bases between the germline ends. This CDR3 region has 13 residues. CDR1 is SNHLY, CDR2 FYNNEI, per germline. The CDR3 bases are TGTGCCAGCACATCGGACAGAACCTACGAGCAGTACTTC. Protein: CASTSDRTYEQYF. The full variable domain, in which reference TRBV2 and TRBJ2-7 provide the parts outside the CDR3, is EPEVTQTPSHQVTQMGQEVILRCVPISNHLYFYWYRQILGQKVEFLVSFYNNEISEKSEIFDDQFSVERPDGSNFTLKIRSTKLEDSAMYFCASTSDRTYEQYFGPGTRLTVT.

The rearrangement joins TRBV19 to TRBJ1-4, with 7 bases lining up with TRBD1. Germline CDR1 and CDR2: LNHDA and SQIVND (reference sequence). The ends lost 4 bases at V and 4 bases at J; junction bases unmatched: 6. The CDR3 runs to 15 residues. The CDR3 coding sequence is TGTGCCAGTAGTAACAGGGGTATCGATAATGAAAAACTGTTTTTT. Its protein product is CASSNRGIDNEKLFF.

The DNA for the CDR3 is TGTGCCAGTAGTATAGAAGGGGCCAGCGATTACGAGCAGTACTTC. It codes for CASSIEGASDYEQYF. V and J are TRBV19 and TRBJ2-7; tentatively, D is TRBD1 (5 bases). V shed 0 bases and J shed 4 bases, with 13 bases lying between them. The CDR3 spans 15 residues. Germline CDR1 is LNHDA and CDR2 is SQIVND (reference sequence).

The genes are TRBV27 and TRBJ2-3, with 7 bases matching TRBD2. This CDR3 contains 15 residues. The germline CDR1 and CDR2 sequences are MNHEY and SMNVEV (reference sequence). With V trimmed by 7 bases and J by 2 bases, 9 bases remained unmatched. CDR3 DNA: TGTGCCAGCACCTCGGGGGGTGCAGACACAGATACGCAGTATTTT. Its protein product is CASTSGGADTDTQYF.

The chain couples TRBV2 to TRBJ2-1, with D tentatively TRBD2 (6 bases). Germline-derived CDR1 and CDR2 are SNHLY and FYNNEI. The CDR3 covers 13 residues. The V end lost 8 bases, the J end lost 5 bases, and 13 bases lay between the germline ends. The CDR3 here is CASELAGNNEQFF. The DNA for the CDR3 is TGTGCCAGCGAACTAGCAGGGAACAATGAGCAGTTCTTC.

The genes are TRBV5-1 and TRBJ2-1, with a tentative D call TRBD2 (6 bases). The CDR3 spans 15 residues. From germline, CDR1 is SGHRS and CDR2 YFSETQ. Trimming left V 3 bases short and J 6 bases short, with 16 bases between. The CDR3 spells CASSSNSGRSNEQFF. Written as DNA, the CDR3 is TGCGCCAGCAGCTCTAATAGCGGTAGAAGCAATGAGCAGTTCTTC.